This T cell receptor beta chain was identified in a study of spatial heterogeneity in lung cancer (dated by TCRdb to about 2019). Concerning the study at large: Beta-chain transcripts were consistently detected in greater numbers than alpha-chain transcripts, which likely reflected higher beta-chain transcript abundance. In the raw uncorrected reads, each unique combination of TCR and UMI appeared on average more than ten times. The study quantitatively compared TCR alpha and beta repertoires across multiple tumor regions, matched nontumor lung and blood in non-small cell lung cancer. The study linked features of the TCR repertoire to counts of nonsynonymous mutations, which were determined by whole-exome sequencing of tumor tissue. At surgery, both alpha and beta chains were TCR-sequenced in approximately 210 tumor regions, approximately 64 matched nontumor lung samples and a few dozen PBMC samples.

Per the germline V gene (reference sequence), SEHNR is the CDR1 and FQNEAQ is the CDR2. Clipping removes 2 bases from V and 1 base from J, with 6 as the unmatched junction base count. The CDR3 covers 16 residues, taking in both the cysteine and the phenylalanine. Just the 48-base CDR3 DNA is kept, in frame starting at base 1. In the paper's terms, the time point label means: sample taken at primary tumor resection. The donors were some 76 patients from the lung TRACERx cohort who had early-stage, untreated non-small cell lung cancer. For TCR sequencing, whole RNA was extracted from tumor and nontumor lung tissue, or from cryopreserved PBMC samples, and no cell sorting was done. Only patients with enough RNA available from two or more tumor regions were chosen for TCR sequencing. Libraries came from 5' RACE. The instrument was a NextSeq 500. To allow correction of PCR and sequencing errors, the TCR library protocol tagged every TCR cDNA molecule with a unique molecular identifier. As for the authors' bioinformatics: TCR identification, UMI-based error correction and CDR3 extraction were performed with Decombinator tools. Expanded TCRs were defined as those above a frequency of 2 per 1,000, corresponding to the top 1% of the tumor frequency distribution. Renyi diversity was computed with the R vegan package after each repertoire had been subsampled 100 times to 5,000 TCRs. To build CDR3 similarity networks, amino acid triplet string-kernel similarity was used, and CDR3s were connected when their pairwise similarity was above 0.82. TCRdb's own reprocessing of the public reads used fastp at Q25 and MiXCR and kept productive beta chains. Rows with one shared CDR3 protein collapse into an entry with the most common genes and DNA. TCRdb assigned the V and J calls; the authors' analysis was not used. The sample table shows roughly 39,000 distinct CDR3 sequences, and 6.5% to 8.5% are seen once. 25% to 35% of the sample belongs to the ten largest clones.

The study at large found these results: Ubiquitous expanded tumor TCRs showed up in blood more often at tumor resection than at routine follow-up. Additional single-cell paired TCR alpha and beta sequencing was considered necessary to confirm, at a functional level, the hypothesis that regional TCRs recognize regional mutations.

This clonotype was recorded many times. Its antigen target is currently unknown. Base qualities were left out, and no much larger clone turns up one base away. The chain joins TRBV7-9 to TRBJ2-3, with 7 junctional bases fitting TRBD1. This material consisted of PBMCs, taken at surgery. The sequence derives from a male donor with early-stage non-small cell lung cancer. The CDR3 here reads CASSLSTGVGTDTQYF. The DNA sequence is given as TGTGCCAGCAGCTTATCCACAGGGGTGGGCACAGATACGCAGTATTTT.